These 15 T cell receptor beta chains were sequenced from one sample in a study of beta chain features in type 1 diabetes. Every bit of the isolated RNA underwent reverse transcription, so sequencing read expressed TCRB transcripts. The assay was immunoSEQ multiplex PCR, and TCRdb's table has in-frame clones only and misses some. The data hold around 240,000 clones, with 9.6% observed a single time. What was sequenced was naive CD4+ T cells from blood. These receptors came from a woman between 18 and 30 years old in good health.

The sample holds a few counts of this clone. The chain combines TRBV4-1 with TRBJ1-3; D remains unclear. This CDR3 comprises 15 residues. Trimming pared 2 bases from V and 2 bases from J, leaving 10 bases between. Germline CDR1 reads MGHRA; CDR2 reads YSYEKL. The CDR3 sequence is CASSQHGVPGNTIYF. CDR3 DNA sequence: TGCGCCAGCAGCCAACACGGGGTCCCTGGAAACACCATATATTTT.

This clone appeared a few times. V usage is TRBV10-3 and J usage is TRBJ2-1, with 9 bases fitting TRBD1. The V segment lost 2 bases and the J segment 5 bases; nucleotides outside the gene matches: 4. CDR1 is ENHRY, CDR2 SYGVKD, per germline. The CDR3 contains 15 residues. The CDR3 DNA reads TGTGCCATCAGTGAGGGGACAGGGATAAACAATGAGCAGTTCTTC. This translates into CAISEGTGINNEQFF.

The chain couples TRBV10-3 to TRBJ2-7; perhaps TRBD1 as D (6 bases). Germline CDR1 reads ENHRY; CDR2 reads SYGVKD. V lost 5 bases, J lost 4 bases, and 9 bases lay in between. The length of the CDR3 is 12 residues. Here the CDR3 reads CAISYREYEQYF. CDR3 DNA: TGTGCCATCAGTTACAGGGAATACGAGCAGTACTTC.

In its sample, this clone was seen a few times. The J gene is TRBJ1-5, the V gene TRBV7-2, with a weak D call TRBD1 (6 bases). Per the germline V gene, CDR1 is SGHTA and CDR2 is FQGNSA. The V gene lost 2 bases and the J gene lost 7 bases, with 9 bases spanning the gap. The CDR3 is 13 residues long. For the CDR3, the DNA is TGTGCCAGCAGCTTAAGGGGGGGCCAGCCCCAGCATTTT. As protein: CASSLRGGQPQHF.

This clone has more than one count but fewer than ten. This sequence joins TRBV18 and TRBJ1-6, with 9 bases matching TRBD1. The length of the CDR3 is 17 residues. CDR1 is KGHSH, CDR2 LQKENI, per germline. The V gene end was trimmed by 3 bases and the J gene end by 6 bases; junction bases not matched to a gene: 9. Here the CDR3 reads CASSPLQQGAVNSPLHF. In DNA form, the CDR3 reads TGTGCCAGCTCACCTCTACAACAGGGGGCCGTTAATTCACCCCTCCACTTT.

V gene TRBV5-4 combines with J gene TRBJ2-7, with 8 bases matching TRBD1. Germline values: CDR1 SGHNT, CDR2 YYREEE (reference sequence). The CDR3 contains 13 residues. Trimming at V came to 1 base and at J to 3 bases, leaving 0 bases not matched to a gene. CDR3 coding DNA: TGTGCCAGCAGCTTGACAGGGGGCTACGAGCAGTACTTC. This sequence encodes CASSLTGGYEQYF.

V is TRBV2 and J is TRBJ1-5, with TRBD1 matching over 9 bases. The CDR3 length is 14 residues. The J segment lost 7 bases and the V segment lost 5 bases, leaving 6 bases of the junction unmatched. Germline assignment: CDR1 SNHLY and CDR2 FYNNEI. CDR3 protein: CASSSTGGRQPQHF. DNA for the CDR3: TGTGCCAGCAGTTCCACAGGGGGCCGGCAGCCCCAGCATTTT.

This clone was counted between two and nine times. CDR3 in DNA: TGTGCCAGCAGTCTGCGAACGGGGGGCATGGGCAATGAGCAGTTCTTC. Translation: CASSLRTGGMGNEQFF. The V gene is TRBV6-4, the J gene TRBJ2-1, with TRBD2 as a possible D gene (7 bases). The V end was cut by 5 bases, the J end by 6 bases, with 20 bases between. This CDR3 has 16 residues. Germline assignment: CDR1 MRHNA and CDR2 SNTAGT.

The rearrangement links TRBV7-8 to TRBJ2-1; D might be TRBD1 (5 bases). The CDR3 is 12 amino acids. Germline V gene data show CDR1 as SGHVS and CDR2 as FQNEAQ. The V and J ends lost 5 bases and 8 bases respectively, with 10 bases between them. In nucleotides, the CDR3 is TGTGCCAGCAGCGTAAGCAGGGATGAGCAGTTCTTC. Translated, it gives CASSVSRDEQFF.

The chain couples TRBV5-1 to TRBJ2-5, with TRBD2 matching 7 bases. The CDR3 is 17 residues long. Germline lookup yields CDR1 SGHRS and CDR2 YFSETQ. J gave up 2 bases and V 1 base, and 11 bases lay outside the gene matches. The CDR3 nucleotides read TGCGCCAGCAGCTTGTCGAGGCTAGCGGATTTTCAAGAGACCCAGTACTTC. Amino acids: CASSLSRLADFQETQYF.

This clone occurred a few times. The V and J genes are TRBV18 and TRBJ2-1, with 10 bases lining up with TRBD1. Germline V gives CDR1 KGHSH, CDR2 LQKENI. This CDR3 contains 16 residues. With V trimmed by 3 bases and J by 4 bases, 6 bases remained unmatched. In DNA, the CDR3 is TGTGCCAGCTCACCCACCGGACAGGGGGTGTACAATGAGCAGTTCTTC. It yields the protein CASSPTGQGVYNEQFF.

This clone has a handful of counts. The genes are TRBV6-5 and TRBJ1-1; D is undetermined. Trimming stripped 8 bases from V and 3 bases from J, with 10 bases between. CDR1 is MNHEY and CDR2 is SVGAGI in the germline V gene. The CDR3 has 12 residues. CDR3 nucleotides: TGTGCCAGCTCGCGAGGAGACACTGAAGCTTTCTTT. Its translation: CASSRGDTEAFF.

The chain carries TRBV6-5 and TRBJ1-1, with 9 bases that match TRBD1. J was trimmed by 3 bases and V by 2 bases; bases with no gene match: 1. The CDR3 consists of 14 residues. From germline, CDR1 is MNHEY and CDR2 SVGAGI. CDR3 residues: CASSYGDRDTEAFF. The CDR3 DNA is TGTGCCAGCAGTTACGGGGACAGGGACACTGAAGCTTTCTTT.

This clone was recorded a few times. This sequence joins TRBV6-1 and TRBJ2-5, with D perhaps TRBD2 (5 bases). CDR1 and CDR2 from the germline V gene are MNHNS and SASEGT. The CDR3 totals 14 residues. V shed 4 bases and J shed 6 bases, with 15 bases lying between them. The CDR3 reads CASSVTLEGKTQYF. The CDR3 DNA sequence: TGTGCCAGCAGTGTTACACTAGAGGGAAAGACCCAGTACTTC.

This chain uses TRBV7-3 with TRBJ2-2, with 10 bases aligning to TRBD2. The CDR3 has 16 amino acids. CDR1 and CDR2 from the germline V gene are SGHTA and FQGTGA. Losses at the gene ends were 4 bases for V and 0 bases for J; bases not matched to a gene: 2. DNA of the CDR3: TGTGCCAGCAGCTACACTAGCGGGGCGAACACCGGGGAGCTGTTTTTT. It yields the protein CASSYTSGANTGELFF.